These T cell receptor beta chains were read from a single sample in a study of blood T cell repertoires in COVID-19. TCRdb's table, derived via immunoSEQ multiplex PCR, lists solely in-frame clones and lacks some. This sample carries 15,000 to 20,000 clones, 65% to 90% of them seen once, and the ten largest clones take about 16%. Sequenced sample: peripheral blood. Receptors were obtained from a human donor with active COVID-19. The donor label of this sample is uncertain. Each CDR3 is given with its conserved first and last residue. The D gene is left open where the match is weak. Size values are once, few and many counts, or a class for expanded clones, and some rows have none.

clone size	V gene	J gene	D gene	CDR3 protein	CDR3 DNA
NA	TRBV7-9	TRBJ1-2	NA	CASTQWGRDGYTF	TGTGCCAGCACGCAGTGGGGGCGAGATGGCTACACCTTC
few	TRBV7-9	TRBJ2-7	TRBD1	CASTGTGGEQYF	TGTGCCAGCACCGGGACAGGGGGCGAGCAGTACTTC
NA	TRBV2	TRBJ2-7	TRBD1	CASRKGASTYEQYF	TGTGCCAGCAGGAAGGGGGCTAGCACGTACGAGCAGTACTTC
NA	TRBV5-8	TRBJ2-7	TRBD2	CASSKRLAGGLEQYF	TGTGCCAGCAGCAAGAGACTAGCGGGGGGTCTCGAGCAGTACTTC
NA	TRBV5-1	TRBJ1-1	NA	CASSLRGADTEAFF	TGCGCCAGCAGCTTGCGGGGGGCGGACACTGAAGCTTTCTTT
NA	TRBV21-1	TRBJ1-1	NA	CATRSTGQPEAFF	TGTGCCACCAGATCTACTGGGCAGCCTGAAGCTTTCTTT
NA	TRBV5-6	TRBJ2-5	NA	CASSPGSKETQYF	TGTGCCAGCAGCCCCGGGAGCAAAGAGACCCAGTACTTC
NA	TRBV19	TRBJ1-2	TRBD1	CASASGQGAGYGYTF	TGTGCCAGCGCCTCGGGACAGGGGGCAGGCTATGGCTACACCTTC
once	TRBV7-2	TRBJ2-3	TRBD2	CASSLTSGFPGYTDTQYF	TGTGCCAGCAGCTTAACTAGCGGGTTCCCGGGCTACACAGATACGCAGTATTTT
NA	TRBV27	TRBJ2-7	TRBD2	CASSPPLGRGDYYEQYF	TGTGCCAGCAGTCCTCCCCTAGGGCGGGGGGACTACTACGAGCAGTACTTC
NA	TRBV5-5	TRBJ2-7	TRBD1	CASISGTGSYEQYF	TGTGCCAGCATCTCCGGGACAGGCTCCTACGAGCAGTACTTC
NA	TRBV6-2/TRBV6-3	TRBJ2-5	TRBD1	CASSARGPQYF	TGTGCCAGCAGTGCTAGGGGGCCCCAGTACTTC
NA	TRBV5-6	TRBJ1-5	TRBD1	CASSKSTGISNQPQHF	TGTGCCAGCAGCAAATCGACAGGGATTAGCAATCAGCCCCAGCATTTT
NA	TRBV18	TRBJ1-1	TRBD1	CASGANSGGTEAFF	TGTGCCAGCGGAGCCAACTCAGGGGGCACTGAAGCTTTCTTT
NA	TRBV9	TRBJ2-3	NA	CASSVRGADTQYF	TGTGCCAGCAGCGTACGGGGAGCAGATACGCAGTATTTT
NA	TRBV7-2	TRBJ2-3	NA	CASSSLAVPTDTQYF	TGTGCCAGCAGCTCATTAGCGGTGCCCACAGATACGCAGTATTTT
NA	TRBV19	TRBJ1-2	TRBD1	CASSIVHRGTDFYGYTF	TGTGCCAGTAGTATAGTCCACCGCGGGACAGACTTCTATGGCTACACCTTC
NA	TRBV4-3	TRBJ2-2	NA	CASSLRPGVAGELFF	TGCGCCAGCAGCCTCAGACCGGGGGTAGCCGGGGAGCTGTTTTTT
NA	TRBV19	TRBJ2-2	TRBD1	CASKRTGVDTGELFF	TGTGCCAGTAAACGCACAGGGGTCGACACCGGGGAGCTGTTTTTT
NA	TRBV7-2	TRBJ2-3	TRBD2	CASSLGLAGGENTQYF	TGTGCCAGCAGCTTAGGGTTAGCGGGGGGGGAGAATACGCAGTATTTT
NA	TRBV10-3	TRBJ1-2	NA	CAISGGRGKNYGYTF	TGTGCCATCAGTGGAGGGAGGGGCAAAAACTATGGCTACACCTTC
NA	TRBV19	TRBJ1-2	NA	CASSTGQSYYGYTF	TGTGCCAGTAGTACTGGACAGTCCTACTATGGCTACACCTTC
once	TRBV29-1	TRBJ2-5	TRBD1	CSAWDSSTLGQYF	TGCAGCGCCTGGGACAGCAGCACGTTGGGCCAGTACTTC
NA	TRBV10-3	TRBJ2-5	NA	CAIKGWGDQETQYF	TGTGCCATCAAAGGGTGGGGGGACCAAGAGACCCAGTACTTC
NA	TRBV14	TRBJ2-7	TRBD1	CASSPDRVRKYF	TGTGCCAGCAGCCCCGACAGGGTTAGAAAGTACTTC
few	TRBV7-3	TRBJ1-1	NA	CASSLSTGLNTEAFF	TGTGCCAGCAGCTTGAGTACAGGCCTGAACACTGAAGCTTTCTTT
NA	TRBV5-1	TRBJ2-3	TRBD2	CASSPEVAGGATQYF	TGCGCCAGCAGCCCGGAAGTAGCGGGGGGGGCAACGCAGTATTTT
NA	TRBV9	TRBJ2-1	TRBD2	CASSTSGDNEQFF	TGTGCCAGCAGCACTAGCGGGGACAATGAGCAGTTCTTC
once	TRBV6-5	TRBJ1-6	NA	CASSYSIRGDSPLHF	TGTGCCAGCAGTTACTCGATCAGGGGTGATTCACCCCTCCACTTT
NA	TRBV5-1	TRBJ2-2	NA	CASSKGSLQGTGELFF	TGCGCCAGCAGCAAGGGCAGCTTACAGGGCACCGGGGAGCTGTTTTTT
NA	TRBV7-9	TRBJ2-3	TRBD2	CASSPPGGGDTDTQYF	TGTGCCAGCAGCCCCCCAGGCGGGGGGGACACAGATACGCAGTATTTT
NA	TRBV7-9	TRBJ2-5	NA	CASSSSGQSQYF	TGTGCCAGCAGCTCCAGCGGACAGAGTCAGTACTTC
once	TRBV4-2	TRBJ2-7	TRBD2	CASSPLAGTYEQYF	TGTGCCAGCAGCCCCTTAGCGGGGACTTACGAGCAGTACTTC
NA	TRBV25-1	TRBJ1-1	NA	CASSETGRFQKAFF	TGTGCCAGCAGTGAAACAGGTCGGTTTCAAAAAGCTTTCTTT
NA	TRBV3-1/TRBV3-2	TRBJ1-5	NA	CASSQDWQDNQPQHF	TGTGCCAGCAGCCAAGATTGGCAAGACAATCAGCCCCAGCATTTT
NA	TRBV27	TRBJ1-5	TRBD1	CASSRGTGGLAQPQHF	TGTGCCAGCAGTCGCGGGACAGGGGGTCTAGCGCAGCCCCAGCATTTT
once	TRBV11-2	TRBJ1-4	TRBD1	CASSLERDRATATNEKLFF	TGTGCCAGCAGCTTAGAGCGGGACAGGGCAACTGCAACTAATGAAAAACTGTTTTTT
NA	TRBV18	TRBJ1-5	TRBD1	CASSLWGQGAGSNQPQHF	TGTGCCAGCTCACTTTGGGGACAGGGGGCTGGTAGCAATCAGCCCCAGCATTTT
once	TRBV7-2	TRBJ2-3	TRBD2	CASSPLAGTTDTQYF	TGTGCCAGCAGCCCCCTAGCGGGGACCACAGATACGCAGTATTTT
NA	TRBV10-3	TRBJ2-7	NA	CAISEGQSYEQYF	TGTGCCATCAGTGAAGGACAGAGCTACGAGCAGTACTTC
NA	TRBV19	TRBJ2-5	NA	CASSRQVQETQYF	TGTGCCAGTAGCAGACAGGTCCAGGAGACCCAGTACTTC
NA	TRBV7-2	TRBJ2-5	TRBD2	CASSPGLAGEETQYF	TGTGCCAGCAGCCCGGGACTAGCGGGGGAAGAGACCCAGTACTTC
NA	TRBV19	TRBJ1-5	NA	CASSTQGWNQPQHF	TGTGCCAGTAGTACCCAGGGATGGAATCAGCCCCAGCATTTT
NA	TRBV7-2	TRBJ2-2	NA	CASSLKAVRGGELFF	TGTGCCAGCAGCTTAAAGGCAGTCCGAGGCGGGGAGCTGTTTTTT
NA	TRBV11-2	TRBJ2-7	NA	CASSSTSSYEQYF	TGTGCCAGCAGCTCCACTAGCTCCTACGAGCAGTACTTC
NA	TRBV7-9	TRBJ1-2	TRBD1	CASSFGTGDGYTF	TGTGCCAGCAGCTTTGGGACAGGGGATGGCTACACCTTC
NA	TRBV28	TRBJ2-2	NA	CASSFGSHSRNTGELFF	TGTGCCAGCAGTTTCGGTTCGCACTCGCGGAACACCGGGGAGCTGTTTTTT
NA	TRBV11-2	TRBJ2-1	NA	CASRTDFTDNEQFF	TGTGCCAGTCGGACGGACTTCACAGACAATGAGCAGTTCTTC
NA	TRBV28	TRBJ2-7	TRBD1	CASSFLGQGVYEQYF	TGTGCCAGCAGTTTTCTGGGACAGGGAGTCTACGAGCAGTACTTC
NA	TRBV4-1	TRBJ2-7	NA	CASSQDLWGGGFFMYEQYF	TGCGCCAGCAGCCAAGATCTTTGGGGAGGGGGATTTTTTATGTACGAGCAGTACTTC
once	TRBV9	TRBJ2-1	TRBD1	CASSDTGTAYNEQFF	TGTGCCAGCAGCGATACCGGGACAGCGTACAATGAGCAGTTCTTC
NA	TRBV4-2	TRBJ2-3	TRBD1	CASSPGTASTDTQYF	TGTGCCAGCAGCCCCGGGACAGCTAGCACAGATACGCAGTATTTT